What follows are 26 T cell receptor beta chains derived from one specimen sequenced in a study of Graves' ophthalmopathy and Graves' hyperthyroidism. Investigators amplified TCR beta CDR3 regions from RNA transcripts. HTBI primers primed a first-round RT-PCR, and a second-round multiplex PCR followed. TCRdb analysed the multiplex PCR reads with MiXCR anew, one entry per CDR3 protein. The sample yields 350,000 to 450,000 distinct CDR3 sequences, around 20% seen once. Sequencing used peripheral blood. These receptors were taken from a woman aged 18-29 years with stable Graves' hyperthyroidism.

This clonotype was counted many times. CDR3 nucleotide sequence: TGCGCCAGCAGCCCTCTGGGCGGGGGGAACACTGAAGCTTTCTTT. It is translated as CASSPLGGGNTEAFF. The chain couples TRBV5-1 to TRBJ1-1; TRBD1 is a possible D gene (5 bases). Trimming cost V 4 bases and J 1 base, with 14 bases left between them. CDR1 SGHRS and CDR2 YFSETQ come from the germline V gene. The CDR3 totals 15 residues.

This clonotype was observed at least ten times. The J gene is TRBJ1-1, the V gene TRBV7-8; D gene unclear. Looked up from germline, CDR1 is SGHVS and CDR2 is FQNEAQ. The CDR3 is 13 amino acids. The ends were cut back, 6 bases at V and 3 bases at J, with 11 bases in the middle. Written as DNA, the CDR3 is TGTGCCAGCAGGTTGTTAAGTGACACTGAAGCTTTCTTT. Encoded protein: CASRLLSDTEAFF.

The V call is TRBV11-1, the J call TRBJ2-2, with D perhaps matching TRBD1 or TRBD2 (5 bases each). This CDR3 has 15 residues. Trimming removed 8 bases at V and 2 bases at J, with 15 bases between. Germline-derived CDR1 and CDR2 are SGHAT and FQDESV (reference sequence). The CDR3 DNA sequence: TGTGCCAGCCAGAGGGGCGCGCAAAACACCGGGGAGCTGTTTTTT. It codes for CASQRGAQNTGELFF.

CDR3 loop: CASSQSPQGTPYEQYF. The DNA of the CDR3 is TGTGCCAGCAGCCAAAGTCCCCAGGGTACCCCCTACGAGCAGTACTTC. The chain links TRBV6-1 to TRBJ2-7, with D possibly matching TRBD1 (5 bases). CDR3 size: 16 residues. The V gene's germline CDR1 is MNHNS and CDR2 SASEGT. V lost 6 bases to trimming and J lost 2 bases, with 20 bases between them.

The chain joins TRBV20-1 to TRBJ2-7, with 11 bases lining up with TRBD2. The CDR3 totals 16 residues. Germline CDR1 and CDR2: DFQATT and SNEGSKA (reference sequence). CDR3 amino acids: CTAYPPKTSGTYEQYF. In DNA form, the CDR3 reads TGCACTGCATACCCCCCGAAGACTAGCGGGACCTACGAGCAGTACTTC.

As regards this clonotype: This may be a read error: a much more frequent sequence differs by one nucleotide. The chain combines TRBV5-1 with TRBJ2-2, with D possibly being TRBD2 (6 bases). The germline gives CDR1 SGHRS, CDR2 YFSETQ. The CDR3 totals 14 residues. The CDR3 sequence: CASSLTTSSGELCF. CDR3 nucleotides: TGCGCCAGCAGCTTAACGACTAGTTCCGGGGAGCTGTGTTTT.

J is TRBJ1-2 and V is TRBV30; D gene ambiguous. The V and J ends lost 0 bases and 3 bases respectively, with 14 bases between them. The CDR3 spans 15 residues. CDR1 and CDR2 from the germline V gene are GTSNPN and SVGIG (reference sequence). For the CDR3, the DNA is TGTGCCTGGAGTGTTCCTTTTCTCGGGGACTATGGCTACACCTTC. Its translation: CAWSVPFLGDYGYTF.

This clonotype was seen many times. In DNA form, the CDR3 reads TGTGCCAGCAGCTTAGCAGGACAGCCTATGGAGCAGTACTTC. It is translated as CASSLAGQPMEQYF. This chain connects TRBV7-9 to TRBJ2-7; D is possibly TRBD1 (6 bases). Looked up from germline, CDR1 is SEHNR and CDR2 is FQNEAQ (reference sequence). The V end lost 0 bases, the J end lost 7 bases, and 13 bases lay between the germline ends. This CDR3 region has 14 residues. Based on the CDR3 plus reference TRBV7-9 and TRBJ2-7, the full variable domain is DTGVSQNPRHKITKRGQNVTFRCDPISEHNRLYWYRQTLGQGPEFLTYFQNEAQLEKSRLLSDRFSAERPKGSFSTLEIQRTEQGDSAMYLCASSLAGQPMEQYFGPGTRLTVT.

This clonotype was seen repeatedly, ten times or more. V and J are TRBV28 and TRBJ1-1; D not certain. CDR3 length: 14 residues. Germline V gene sequence: CDR1 MDHEN, CDR2 SYDVKM. The ends were cut back, 1 base at V and 3 bases at J, with 9 bases in the middle. The CDR3 region is CASSLFGSYTEAFF. The DNA for the CDR3 is TGTGCCAGCAGTTTATTCGGCAGTTACACTGAAGCTTTCTTT. Looking up the rest from reference TRBV28 and TRBJ1-1 gives the full variable domain: DVKVTQSSRYLVKRTGEKVFLECVQDMDHENMFWYRQDPGLGLRLIYFSYDVKMKEKGDIPEGYSVSREKKERFSLILESASTNQTSMYLCASSLFGSYTEAFFGQGTRLTVV.

This clonotype was recorded a few times. The chain joins TRBV20-1 to TRBJ2-5; TRBD2 matches 12 bases. V lost 0 bases to trimming and J lost 5 bases; unmatched junction nucleotides: 13. The CDR3 runs 18 residues. Germline V CDR1 and CDR2: DFQATT, SNEGSKA (reference sequence). The CDR3 nucleotides read TGCAGTGCTAGAGATTTCTCGCGACTAGCGGGAGCCTTGGAGACCCAGTACTTC. Protein product: CSARDFSRLAGALETQYF.

This clonotype appeared many times. J is TRBJ2-2 and V is TRBV9; 10 nucleotides align to TRBD2. V lost 4 bases, J lost 9 bases, and 9 bases stayed unmatched. CDR3 length: 15 residues. Germline V gives CDR1 SGDLS, CDR2 YYNGEE. The CDR3 protein is CASSPWASGSRELFF. The CDR3 DNA reads TGTGCCAGCAGCCCCTGGGCTAGCGGGAGCCGGGAGCTGTTTTTT.

This clonotype was counted only a few times. The chain has TRBV4-1 and TRBJ2-3; possible D gene TRBD2, 7 bases. The CDR3 totals 16 residues. V lost 0 bases to trimming and J lost 4 bases, with 14 bases between them. Germline values: CDR1 MGHRA, CDR2 YSYEKL. In DNA form, the CDR3 reads TGCGCCAGCAGCCAAGAGGGGGCGGGAGTGCCAGATACGCAGTATTTT. It yields the protein CASSQEGAGVPDTQYF.

This clonotype was found many times. DNA of the CDR3: TGCAGTGCCCAGACACCGAACACTGAAGCTTTCTTT. It translates to CSAQTPNTEAFF. The chain couples TRBV20-1 to TRBJ1-1, with no clear D. CDR1 DFQATT and CDR2 SNEGSKA come from the germline V gene (reference sequence). V lost 6 bases and J lost 1, with 9 bases in between. The CDR3 runs 12 residues.

This clonotype was picked up many times. The chain joins TRBV6-2 or TRBV6-3 to TRBJ2-5; D is uncertain. The CDR3 spans 15 residues. Germline V gives CDR1 MNHEY, CDR2 SVGEGT. The V and J ends lost 4 bases and 1 base respectively, with 13 bases between them. The CDR3 protein is CASSLPPAIQETQYF. The CDR3 DNA reads as TGTGCCAGCAGTTTACCCCCAGCGATCCAAGAGACCCAGTACTTC.

The chain links TRBV6-1 to TRBJ1-2; unclear D gene. In germline, CDR1 is MNHNS, CDR2 SASEGT. The germline V and J ends were trimmed by 6 bases and 0 bases, with 8 bases remaining between them. The CDR3 length is 13 residues. CDR3 protein: CASSLTSNYGYTF. The CDR3 DNA is TGTGCCAGCAGCCTGACCTCTAACTATGGCTACACCTTC.

V and J are TRBV10-1 and TRBJ1-2; no clear D gene. This CDR3 spans 12 amino acids. The germline V gene encodes CDR1 WNHNN and CDR2 SYGVQD (reference sequence). V was trimmed by 0 bases and J by 7 bases, leaving 6 bases between them. CDR3 loop: CASSESIGGYTF. The CDR3 DNA sequence: TGCGCCAGCAGTGAGTCTATAGGTGGCTACACCTTC.

This clonotype was seen repeatedly, ten times or more. The chain joins TRBV7-2 to TRBJ2-7; D possibly corresponds to TRBD2 (6 bases). Deletions cut 0 bases from V and 2 bases from J, with 11 bases between. Germline V CDR1 and CDR2: SGHTA, FQGNSA. The CDR3 runs to 15 residues. This CDR3 is CASSLALASAYEQYF. In DNA, the CDR3 is TGTGCCAGCAGCTTAGCCCTAGCGAGCGCCTACGAGCAGTACTTC.

The chain links TRBV28 to TRBJ2-2; possible D gene TRBD1, 5 bases. This CDR3 has 14 residues. V was trimmed by 7 bases and J by 3 bases, leaving 12 bases between them. Per the germline V gene, CDR1 is MDHEN and CDR2 is SYDVKM. The CDR3 region has the DNA TGTGCCAGCATCAAGGACATTTACACCGGGGAGCTGTTTTTT. It is translated as CASIKDIYTGELFF.

This clonotype appeared many times. CDR3: CSVVGLLIGTEAFF. The CDR3 DNA follows: TGCAGCGTTGTGGGGCTACTTATCGGCACTGAAGCTTTCTTT. The chain combines TRBV29-1 with TRBJ1-1; D is perhaps TRBD1 (5 bases). Deletions cut 4 bases from V and 4 bases from J, with 16 bases between. Germline assignment: CDR1 SQVTM and CDR2 ANQGSEA. The CDR3 contains 14 residues.

This clonotype has ten or more counts. The gene calls are TRBV20-1 and TRBJ2-7; 9 nucleotides match TRBD2. The CDR3 runs 16 residues. Germline lookup yields CDR1 DFQATT and CDR2 SNEGSKA (reference sequence). J gave up 5 bases and V 0 bases, and 11 bases lay outside the gene matches. The DNA of the CDR3 is TGCAGTGCTAGAGATCTATGGGCGGGAGGGCCACACGAGCAGTACTTC. Translated: CSARDLWAGGPHEQYF.

In regard to this clonotype: Being one base from a much bigger clone, this may be a read error. The chain carries TRBV12-3 or TRBV12-4 and TRBJ1-1; D uncertain. This CDR3 is built from 15 residues. Here the CDR3 reads CAISPPGRGLSEAFF. The CDR3 DNA reads TGTGCCATCAGTCCCCCTGGGCGCGGATTGAGTGAAGCTTTCTTT.

This clonotype was detected only a few times. At one end the junction does not follow the germline gene, possibly because of a read error. This chain joins TRBV30 and TRBJ1-2; maybe TRBD1 (6 bases). Germline CDR1 and CDR2: GTSNPN and SVGIG (reference sequence). The CDR3 loop spans 12 amino acids. The CDR3 nucleotides are TGTGCCTGGAGTCAGGGGCCCTATGGCTACATCTTC. It specifies CAWSQGPYGYIF. Combining the CDR3 with reference TRBV30 and TRBJ1-2 gives the whole variable domain SQTIHQWPATLVQPVGSPLSLECTVEGTSNPNLYWYRQAAGRGLQLLFYSVGIGQISSEVPQNLSASRPQDRQFILSSKKLLLSDSGFYLCAWSQGPYGYIFGSGTRLTVV.

At least ten counts were recorded for this clonotype. A much bigger clone sits one base away, suggesting this may be a read error. The chain recombines TRBV6-1 with TRBJ2-5, with no clear D. The CDR3 loop spans 14 amino acids. V dropped 5 bases and J dropped 3 bases, with 13 bases sitting between them. Germline-derived CDR1 and CDR2 are MNHNS and SASEGT. The CDR3 DNA reads TGTGCCAGCAGTCCCCTTAGGGCGGAAGAGACCCAGTACTTC. This translates into CASSPLRAEETQYF.

In DNA form, the CDR3 reads TGTGCCACCAGCAGAGGAGTGGTACTCGTATCAGGCTACACCTTC. Its protein product is CATSRGVVLVSGYTF. The chain combines TRBV15 with TRBJ1-2; D unclear. Per germline, CDR1 LNHNV and CDR2 YYDKDF (reference sequence). Trimming stripped 1 base from V and 8 bases from J, with 17 bases between. This CDR3 contains 15 residues.

The table lists this clonotype with many counts. The genes are TRBV19 and TRBJ1-2; maybe TRBD1 (6 bases). The CDR3 is made up of 14 amino acids. Germline CDR1 LNHDA, CDR2 SQIVND (reference sequence). Between the trimmed V and J ends, which lost 9 bases and 6 bases, there was a span of 20 bases. The CDR3 DNA reads as TGTGCCAGCGGCCACGGGGGCTCCGATGATGGCTACACCTTC. Translation: CASGHGGSDDGYTF. Combining the CDR3 with reference TRBV19 and TRBJ1-2 gives the whole variable domain DGGITQSPKYLFRKEGQNVTLSCEQNLNHDAMYWYRQDPGQGLRLIYYSQIVNDFQKGDIAEGYSVSREKKESFPLTVTSAQKNPTAFYLCASGHGGSDDGYTFGSGTRLTVV.

The sample holds many counts of this clonotype. One end of the junction fails to match germline, which may point to a read error. The CDR3 sequence: CSARDGGPQEAQYF. The CDR3 region has the DNA TGCAGTGCTAGAGATGGCGGGCCTCAAGAGGCCCAGTACTTC. The V gene is TRBV20-1, the J gene TRBJ2-5, with TRBD2 as a possible D gene (5 bases). The CDR3 runs to 14 residues. Germline CDR1 reads DFQATT; CDR2 reads SNEGSKA (reference sequence).